The present T cell receptor (beta chain) was sequenced within a study of blood T cell repertoires in COVID-19. Turning to the study itself: Sources were T cells, B-cell-depleted T cells, or PBMCs; the material itself was cDNA or gDNA.

This CDR3 is built from 15 residues. Trimming cost V 5 bases and J 7 bases; bases outside gene matches: 7. Germline values: CDR1 MNHNY, CDR2 SVGAGI (reference sequence). Assay used: immunoSEQ multiplex PCR; TCRdb lists only in-frame clones, some missing. The table has 300,000 or so clones, around 87% seen once. V usage is TRBV6-6 and J usage is TRBJ1-6; 8 bases fit TRBD1. The sequence was obtained from a middle-aged woman who had recovered from COVID-19. Sequenced: peripheral blood. The chain's CDR3 is CASSTQGARNSPLHF. Here the CDR3 DNA reads TGTGCCAGCAGTACGCAGGGGGCGCGGAATTCACCCCTCCACTTT.